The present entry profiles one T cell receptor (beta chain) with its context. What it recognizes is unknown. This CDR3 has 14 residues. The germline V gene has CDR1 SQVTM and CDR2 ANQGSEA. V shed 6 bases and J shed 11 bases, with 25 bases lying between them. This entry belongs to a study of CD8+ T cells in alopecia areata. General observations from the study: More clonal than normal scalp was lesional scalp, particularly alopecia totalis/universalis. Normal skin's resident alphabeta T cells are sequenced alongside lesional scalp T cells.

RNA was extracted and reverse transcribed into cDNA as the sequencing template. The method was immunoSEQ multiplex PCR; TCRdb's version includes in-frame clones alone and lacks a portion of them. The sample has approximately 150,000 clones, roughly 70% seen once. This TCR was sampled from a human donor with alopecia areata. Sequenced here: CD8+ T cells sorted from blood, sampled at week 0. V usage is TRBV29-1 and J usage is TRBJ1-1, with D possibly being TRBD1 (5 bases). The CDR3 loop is CSVQGTSPPLGAFF. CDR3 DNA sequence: TGCAGCGTACAAGGGACTTCCCCGCCACTTGGCGCTTTCTTT. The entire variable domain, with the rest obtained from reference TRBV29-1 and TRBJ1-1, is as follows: SAVISQKPSRDICQRGTSLTIQCQVDSQVTMMFWYRQQPGQSLTLIATANQGSEATYESGFVIDKFPISRPNLTFSTLTVSNMSPEDSSIYLCSVQGTSPPLGAFFGQGTRLTVV.